This is a list of T cell receptor beta chains from one sample in a study of T cell responses to AZD1222 COVID-19 vaccine. The data were produced by immunoSEQ multiplex PCR, yet TCRdb's version contains in-frame clones alone and is incomplete. The repertoire consists of roughly 91,000 clones, with 90% occurring once and the leading ten covering 3%. The starting material was peripheral blood, obtained on day 0 of AZD1222 vaccination. These TCRs come from an adult in good health. CDR3s include the opening cysteine and the closing phenylalanine or tryptophan. Each record gives: V gene, D gene, J gene, clone size, CDR3 protein, CDR3 DNA. A D gene is named only where the DNA matches it firmly. Only some rows state a clone size, as once, few, many or a class for expanded clones.

TRBV27	.	TRBJ1-2	.	CASSFGGTNYGYTF	TGTGCCAGCAGTTTTGGGGGCACTAACTATGGCTACACCTTC
TRBV7-9	TRBD1	TRBJ1-6	.	CASRDIRGSYNSPLHF	TGTGCCAGCAGGGATATCAGGGGGTCCTATAATTCACCCCTCCACTTT
TRBV18	TRBD1	TRBJ2-7	.	CASSARDRGLYEQYF	TGTGCCAGCTCAGCCCGGGACAGGGGCCTCTACGAGCAGTACTTC
TRBV27	TRBD1	TRBJ2-1	.	CASSLPGQGANEQFF	TGTGCCAGCAGTTTACCGGGACAGGGGGCAAATGAGCAGTTCTTC
TRBV19	.	TRBJ2-1	.	CASGEEGAQDEQFF	TGTGCCAGTGGGGAGGAGGGGGCGCAGGATGAGCAGTTCTTC
TRBV13	.	TRBJ2-3	.	CASSPRGVGTDTQYF	TGTGCCAGCAGCCCGAGAGGGGTCGGCACAGATACGCAGTATTTT
TRBV10-2	.	TRBJ1-1	.	CASSLKNTEAFF	TGCGCCAGCAGTCTGAAGAACACTGAAGCTTTCTTT
TRBV5-1	.	TRBJ2-7	once	CASSLVAQGGYEQYF	TGCGCCAGCAGCTTGGTCGCGCAGGGGGGCTACGAGCAGTACTTC
TRBV6-1	TRBD2	TRBJ2-7	once	CASSEEGSGVPYEQYF	TGTGCCAGCAGTGAAGAAGGTAGCGGGGTCCCCTACGAGCAGTACTTC
TRBV5-4	TRBD1	TRBJ1-1	.	CASSLKTGATEAFF	TGTGCCAGCAGCTTAAAGACAGGGGCCACTGAAGCTTTCTTT
TRBV7-9	.	TRBJ2-3	once	CASSLDLIGSDTQYF	TGTGCCAGCAGCTTAGACCTCATAGGTTCAGATACGCAGTATTTT
TRBV9	.	TRBJ1-3	.	CASSVAEQDIFDTIYF	TGTGCCAGCAGCGTAGCAGAGCAGGATATTTTTGACACCATATATTTT
TRBV29-1	.	TRBJ2-5	.	CSVGGTARETQYF	TGCAGCGTTGGAGGGACGGCGAGGGAGACCCAGTACTTC
TRBV20-1	.	TRBJ2-5	.	CSASGGLRTKETQYF	TGCAGTGCTAGTGGGGGATTACGGACAAAAGAGACCCAGTACTTC
TRBV4-2	.	TRBJ1-5	.	CASSQELGPAGSNQPQHF	TGTGCCAGCAGCCAAGAACTGGGCCCGGCGGGGAGCAATCAGCCCCAGCATTTT
TRBV11-1	.	TRBJ2-5	.	CASRRGLQETQYF	TGTGCCAGCAGACGGGGGTTACAAGAGACCCAGTACTTC
TRBV6-5	TRBD1	TRBJ2-6	.	CASSFRGLGANVLTF	TGTGCCAGCAGTTTCAGGGGGTTAGGGGCCAACGTCCTGACTTTC
TRBV9	TRBD2	TRBJ2-3	once	CASSDHLAGGSTDTQYF	TGTGCCAGCAGCGATCATCTAGCGGGGGGGAGCACAGATACGCAGTATTTT
TRBV5-4	.	TRBJ2-3	.	CASSLVSDTQYF	TGTGCCAGCAGCTTGGTTTCAGATACGCAGTATTTT
TRBV6-5	.	TRBJ1-2	.	CASRGSGTVGYTF	TGTGCCAGCAGGGGATCCGGGACGGTCGGCTACACCTTC
TRBV3-1/TRBV3-2	TRBD1	TRBJ2-1	.	CASSQSTGAYNEQFF	TGTGCCAGCAGCCAAAGTACAGGGGCCTACAATGAGCAGTTCTTC
TRBV5-1	.	TRBJ1-4	.	CASSLGEVNEKLFF	TGCGCCAGCAGCTTGGGTGAGGTTAATGAAAAACTGTTTTTT
TRBV18	.	TRBJ1-2	.	CASSPPETYGYTF	TGTGCCAGCTCACCACCGGAAACCTATGGCTACACCTTC
TRBV5-3	.	TRBJ2-3	.	CARSLGRAGSDTQYF	TGTGCCAGAAGCTTGGGTCGAGCAGGGTCAGATACGCAGTATTTT
TRBV12-3/TRBV12-4	.	TRBJ2-7	.	CASSDLGAGKQYF	TGTGCCAGCAGTGACCTGGGGGCGGGTAAGCAGTACTTC
TRBV5-1	.	TRBJ2-3	.	CASSLLQGGDTQYF	TGCGCCAGCAGCTTGTTGCAGGGTGGAGATACGCAGTATTTT
TRBV3-1/TRBV3-2	.	TRBJ1-5	.	CASTPRGFQPQHF	TGTGCCAGCACTCCGAGGGGGTTTCAGCCCCAGCATTTT
TRBV10-1	.	TRBJ1-4	.	CASQTNVGEKLFF	TGCGCCAGCCAAACCAATGTCGGAGAAAAACTGTTTTTT
TRBV3-1/TRBV3-2	TRBD1	TRBJ2-7	few	CASSQDTGDYEQYF	TGTGCCAGCAGCCAAGATACAGGGGACTACGAGCAGTACTTC
TRBV6-5	.	TRBJ1-4	.	CASSYSIQLNEKLFF	TGTGCCAGCAGTTACTCGATACAGCTGAATGAAAAACTGTTTTTT
TRBV5-1	TRBD1	TRBJ1-2	.	CASSLGQGIDYGYTF	TGCGCCAGCAGCCTAGGACAGGGGATTGACTATGGCTACACCTTC
TRBV5-5	.	TRBJ1-1	.	CASSLAWGNTEAFF	TGTGCCAGCAGCTTGGCGTGGGGGAACACTGAAGCTTTCTTT
TRBV2	.	TRBJ2-3	.	CASSDPQGHTQYF	TGTGCCAGCAGCGATCCACAGGGCCATACGCAGTATTTT
TRBV5-1	TRBD2	TRBJ2-7	once	CASSFGGSSYEQYF	TGCGCCAGCAGCTTCGGGGGGAGCTCCTACGAGCAGTACTTC
TRBV7-9	TRBD2	TRBJ2-3	.	CASSTGLAIADTQYF	TGTGCCAGCAGCACGGGACTAGCGATCGCAGATACGCAGTATTTT
TRBV4-1	TRBD2	TRBJ2-2	.	CASSSIAGGPDTGELFF	TGCGCCAGCAGCAGCATAGCGGGGGGGCCAGACACCGGGGAGCTGTTTTTT
TRBV5-6	TRBD2	TRBJ2-7	once	CASSLSLAGGGYF	TGTGCCAGCAGCTTGAGCCTAGCGGGAGGTGGGTACTTC
TRBV7-2	.	TRBJ2-1	.	CASSLESGVYPEQFF	TGTGCCAGCAGCTTAGAATCCGGGGTATACCCTGAGCAGTTCTTC
TRBV27	.	TRBJ2-7	.	CASSLARGHYEQYF	TGTGCCAGCAGTTTAGCCCGTGGCCATTACGAGCAGTACTTC
TRBV7-9	.	TRBJ1-6	.	CASSLSGSYNSPLHF	TGTGCCAGCAGCTTAAGCGGCAGTTATAATTCACCCCTCCACTTT
TRBV5-1	.	TRBJ1-2	.	CASRLGADYGYTF	TGCGCCAGCCGCCTCGGGGCAGACTATGGCTACACCTTC
TRBV7-9	.	TRBJ1-5	.	CASSLGTSGRQPQHF	TGTGCCAGCAGCCTCGGGACAAGTGGGCGCCAGCCCCAGCATTTT
TRBV5-1	TRBD2	TRBJ2-1	.	CASRATSGAYNEQFF	TGCGCCAGCAGGGCAACTAGCGGGGCGTACAATGAGCAGTTCTTC
TRBV24-1	TRBD1	TRBJ2-3	.	CATSTGDTDTQYF	TGTGCCACCAGTACAGGGGACACAGATACGCAGTATTTT
TRBV19	.	TRBJ1-5	.	CASNMNSNQPQHF	TGTGCCAGCAACATGAATAGCAATCAGCCCCAGCATTTT
TRBV28	.	TRBJ1-2	.	CASSLSTGSNYGYTF	TGTGCCAGCAGTTTATCGACAGGTTCTAACTATGGCTACACCTTC
TRBV7-9	.	TRBJ2-3	.	CASRPGVADTQYF	TGTGCCAGCAGACCCGGGGTCGCAGATACGCAGTATTTT
TRBV2	TRBD1	TRBJ1-6	.	CASSVEGGDSPLHF	TGTGCCAGCAGTGTGGAAGGGGGCGATTCACCCCTCCACTTT
TRBV7-3	.	TRBJ1-2	.	CASSRGAGLGNYGYTF	TGTGCCAGCAGCCGCGGGGCGGGGCTAGGGAACTATGGCTACACCTTC
TRBV9	.	TRBJ1-5	.	CASSVDPSPGNQPQHF	TGTGCCAGCAGCGTAGACCCGTCACCCGGGAATCAGCCCCAGCATTTT
TRBV15	.	TRBJ1-5	few	CATSSFLTGQPQHF	TGTGCCACCAGCTCGTTTCTAACGGGGCAGCCCCAGCATTTT
TRBV6-2/TRBV6-3	.	TRBJ1-2	.	CASSYSRRSYGYTF	TGTGCCAGCAGTTACTCGAGGAGGAGTTATGGCTACACCTTC
TRBV28	.	TRBJ2-5	.	CASSFYRVGGETQYF	TGTGCCAGCAGTTTCTACAGGGTTGGCGGAGAGACCCAGTACTTC
TRBV29-1	.	TRBJ2-7	few	CSAQGSYEQYF	TGCAGCGCCCAGGGATCCTACGAGCAGTACTTC
TRBV29-1	.	TRBJ1-1	.	CSVSTVSMRTEAFF	TGCAGCGTTTCAACAGTTTCCATGAGGACTGAAGCTTTCTTT